The 6 T cell receptor beta chains below were found in one sample sequenced in a study of T cells in Graves' hyperthyroidism and ophthalmopathy. There were TCR beta CDR3 regions amplified from RNA transcripts. TCR CDR3 underwent first-round RT-PCR with the HTBI primer set. TCRdb reprocessed the multiplex PCR reads via MiXCR and lists one record per CDR3 protein. This table holds over 700,000 distinct CDR3 sequences, 38% found once. Material: blood. The receptor set was obtained from a man aged 18 to 30 with Graves' hyperthyroidism.

The rearrangement uses TRBV29-1 and TRBJ1-2, with 10 bases aligning to TRBD1. The germline V gene encodes CDR1 SQVTM and CDR2 ANQGSEA. Trimming removed 3 bases from V and 12 bases from J; junction bases left unmatched: 13. The CDR3 length is 14 residues. DNA for the CDR3: TGCAGCGTTGATATGAGGGACAGGGGAGTTGGTGACACCTTC. Translating gives CSVDMRDRGVGDTF. Using reference TRBV29-1 and TRBJ1-2 for the parts outside the CDR3, the full variable domain is SAVISQKPSRDICQRGTSLTIQCQVDSQVTMMFWYRQQPGQSLTLIATANQGSEATYESGFVIDKFPISRPNLTFSTLTVSNMSPEDSSIYLCSVDMRDRGVGDTFGSGTRLTVV.

V is TRBV6-1 and J is TRBJ1-5; unclear D gene. There are 12 residues in the CDR3. Trimming left V 7 bases short and J 5 bases short, with 9 bases between. Germline V gene lookup returns CDR1 MNHNS and CDR2 SASEGT. The CDR3 nucleotides read TGTGCCAGCAACGACTCGGATCAGCCCCAGCATTTT. Translation: CASNDSDQPQHF.

The table lists this clonotype with many counts. The chain combines TRBV7-3 with TRBJ1-1; D remains ambiguous. The V gene lost 3 bases and the J gene lost 3 bases, with 8 bases spanning the gap. The CDR3 consists of 13 residues. The germline gives CDR1 SGHTA, CDR2 FQGTGA. This CDR3 reads CASSFGEHTEAFF. DNA for the CDR3: TGTGCCAGCAGCTTCGGGGAGCACACTGAAGCTTTCTTT.

With regard to this clonotype: The CDR3 does not close with the conserved phenylalanine or tryptophan, likely indicating a read error. This sequence joins TRBV11-2 and TRBJ2-7, with 10 nucleotides matching TRBD2. Germline V CDR1 and CDR2: SGHAT, FQNNGV. Germline trimming cut 3 bases from V and 3 bases from J; bases unmatched to any gene: 5. The CDR3 is 15 residues long. CDR3 amino acids: CASSLLGLADYEQYL. CDR3 bases: TGTGCCAGCAGCTTGCTCGGACTAGCGGACTACGAGCAGTACCTC.

This sequence joins TRBV7-8 and TRBJ2-5; D is undetermined. The CDR3 extends over 14 amino acids. V was pared by 1 base and J by 1 base, with 7 bases between. CDR1 is SGHVS and CDR2 is FQNEAQ in the germline V gene. CDR3 coding DNA: TGTGCCAGCAGCTTAGTCTTCGGCCAAGAGACCCAGTACTTC. This encodes CASSLVFGQETQYF.

This clonotype was counted at least ten times. The chain uses TRBV18 and TRBJ1-6; no firm D call. Trimming pared 4 bases from V and 8 bases from J, leaving 9 bases between. CDR3 length: 13 amino acids. Germline values: CDR1 KGHSH, CDR2 LQKENI. The CDR3 is CASSRVSDSPLHF. The CDR3 bases are TGTGCCAGCTCACGCGTCTCAGATTCACCCCTCCACTTT.